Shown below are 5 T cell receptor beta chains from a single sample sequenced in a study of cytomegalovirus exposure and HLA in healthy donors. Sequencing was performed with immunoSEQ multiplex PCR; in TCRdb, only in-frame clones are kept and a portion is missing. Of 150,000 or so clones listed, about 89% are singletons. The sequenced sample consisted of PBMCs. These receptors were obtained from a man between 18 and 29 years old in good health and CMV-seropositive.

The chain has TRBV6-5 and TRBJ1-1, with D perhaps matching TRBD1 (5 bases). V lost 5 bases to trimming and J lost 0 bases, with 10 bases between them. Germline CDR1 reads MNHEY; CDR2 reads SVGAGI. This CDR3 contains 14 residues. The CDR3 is CASSQTDMNTEAFF. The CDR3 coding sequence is TGTGCCAGCAGTCAGACGGACATGAACACTGAAGCTTTCTTT.

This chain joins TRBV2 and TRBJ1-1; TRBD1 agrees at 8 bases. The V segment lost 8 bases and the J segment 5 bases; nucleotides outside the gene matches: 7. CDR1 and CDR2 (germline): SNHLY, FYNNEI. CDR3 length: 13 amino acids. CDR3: CASFWTGRTEAFF. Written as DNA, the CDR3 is TGTGCCAGCTTTTGGACAGGGAGGACTGAAGCTTTCTTT.

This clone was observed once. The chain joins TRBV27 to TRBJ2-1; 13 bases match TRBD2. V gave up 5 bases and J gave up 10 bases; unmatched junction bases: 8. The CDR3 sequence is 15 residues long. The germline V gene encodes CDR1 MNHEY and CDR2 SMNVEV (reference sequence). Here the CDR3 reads CASSPGTSGKGEQFF. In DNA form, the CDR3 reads TGTGCCAGCAGTCCAGGGACTAGCGGGAAGGGGGAGCAGTTCTTC.

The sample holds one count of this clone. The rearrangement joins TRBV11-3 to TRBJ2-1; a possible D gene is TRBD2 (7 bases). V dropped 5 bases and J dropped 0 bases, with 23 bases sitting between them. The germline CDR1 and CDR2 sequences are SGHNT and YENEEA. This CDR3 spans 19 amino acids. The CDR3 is CASSRGGGGALSSYNEQFF. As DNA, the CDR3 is TGTGCCAGCAGCCGTGGGGGAGGGGGTGCACTCAGCTCCTACAATGAGCAGTTCTTC.

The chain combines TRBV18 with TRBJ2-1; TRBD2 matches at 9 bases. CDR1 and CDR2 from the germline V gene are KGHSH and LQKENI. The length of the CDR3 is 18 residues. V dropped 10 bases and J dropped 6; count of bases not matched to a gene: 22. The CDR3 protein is CATSQSILLAGVGNEQFF. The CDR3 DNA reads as TGTGCCACCTCCCAATCGATCTTATTAGCGGGAGTGGGCAATGAGCAGTTCTTC.